The 22 T cell receptor beta chains given below trace back to one sample, sequenced in a study of cytomegalovirus exposure and HLA in healthy donors. PCR amplification relied on 60 Vbeta primers (plus 13 Jbeta primers). The assay was immunoSEQ multiplex PCR, and TCRdb's table has in-frame clones only and misses some. In the table there are approximately 44,000 clones, over 70% of which are singletons. Sequenced sample: PBMCs. These receptors came from a man in his fifties or sixties in good health and CMV-seronegative.

This chain links TRBV7-2 with TRBJ1-5, with 7 bases that match TRBD1. The germline V gene encodes CDR1 SGHTA and CDR2 FQGNSA. Trimming took 5 bases from V and 5 from J; bases not matched to a gene: 0. There are 12 residues in the CDR3. CDR3 region: CASSDRDQPQHF. CDR3 nucleotide sequence: TGTGCCAGCAGCGACAGGGATCAGCCCCAGCATTTT. Full variable domain (missing parts from reference TRBV7-2 and TRBJ1-5): GAGVSQSPSNKVTEKGKDVELRCDPISGHTALYWYRQSLGQGLEFLIYFQGNSAPDKSGLPSDRFSAERTGGSVSTLTIQRTQQEDSAVYLCASSDRDQPQHFGDGTRLSIL.

The V gene is TRBV5-6, the J gene TRBJ2-1; 7 bases are a match to TRBD2. The J segment lost 9 bases and the V segment lost 4 bases, leaving 10 bases of the junction unmatched. The germline CDR1 and CDR2 sequences are SGHDT and YYEEEE. This CDR3 spans 14 amino acids. This CDR3 reads CASSPRLGTTEQFF. CDR3 nucleotide sequence: TGTGCCAGCAGCCCGCGACTAGGGACTACTGAGCAGTTCTTC.

This clone was counted a few times. This chain connects TRBV5-1 to TRBJ2-1; TRBD2 is a possible D gene (6 bases). The CDR3 has 16 residues. CDR1 is SGHRS and CDR2 is YFSETQ in the germline V gene. V was clipped by 4 bases and J by 0 bases, with 14 bases between them. CDR3 coding DNA: TGCGCCAGCAGCCGGGGGTCGTTAAGCTCCTACAATGAGCAGTTCTTC. Encoded protein: CASSRGSLSSYNEQFF. Filled out from reference TRBV5-1 and TRBJ2-1, the complete variable domain reads KAGVTQTPRYLIKTRGQQVTLSCSPISGHRSVSWYQQTPGQGLQFLFEYFSETQRNKGNFPGRFSGRQFSNSRSEMNVSTLELGDSALYLCASSRGSLSSYNEQFFGPGTRLTVL.

The chain joins TRBV7-9 to TRBJ2-2; D is undetermined. Trimming left V 2 bases short and J 7 bases short, with 8 bases between. Germline CDR1 SEHNR, CDR2 FQNEAQ (reference sequence). The CDR3 loop spans 13 amino acids. This CDR3 is CASSLIQFGELFF. For the CDR3, the DNA is TGTGCCAGCAGCTTAATCCAGTTCGGGGAGCTGTTTTTT.

The chain carries TRBV10-3 and TRBJ2-7; 7 positions agree with TRBD2. The germline gives CDR1 ENHRY, CDR2 SYGVKD. CDR3 length: 20 amino acids. The trim removed 0 bases at V and 3 bases at J, leaving 20 bases unmatched. The CDR3 reads CAISESRGVGAGLPNYEQYF. CDR3 DNA sequence: TGTGCCATCAGTGAGTCGCGGGGAGTTGGAGCGGGACTTCCAAACTACGAGCAGTACTTC.

The rearrangement links TRBV11-2 to TRBJ1-3; no definite D call. Trimming cost V 4 bases and J 0 bases, with 4 bases left between them. Germline-derived CDR1 and CDR2 are SGHAT and FQNNGV. There are 13 residues in the CDR3. CDR3 residues: CASSSYSGNTIYF. The CDR3 DNA is TGTGCCAGCAGCTCTTACTCTGGAAACACCATATATTTT.

V is TRBV2 and J is TRBJ2-2, with 12 positions matching TRBD2. The CDR3 loop spans 16 amino acids. V shed 4 bases, J shed 5 bases, and the junction held 5 bases outside the gene matches. CDR1 is SNHLY, CDR2 FYNNEI, per germline. The CDR3 spells CASSATSGGSTGELFF. CDR3 nucleotide sequence: TGTGCCAGCAGTGCGACTAGCGGGGGAAGTACCGGGGAGCTGTTTTTT.

The chain employs TRBV6-5 and TRBJ1-5; possibly TRBD1 for D (6 bases). CDR1 is MNHEY and CDR2 is SVGAGI in the germline V gene. With 6 bases removed from V and 11 bases from J, the gap between germline ends came to 23 bases. The CDR3 runs to 15 residues. CDR3 loop: CASRKQGGKGMAQHF. In DNA form, the CDR3 reads TGTGCCAGCAGGAAACAGGGTGGGAAGGGTATGGCCCAGCATTTT.

The CDR3 region has the DNA TGTGCCTGGTCACCGGGATCCTCCTACGAGCAGTACTTC. Translation gives CAWSPGSSYEQYF. The chain combines TRBV30 with TRBJ2-5, with a weak D call TRBD2 (5 bases). Near its end, the DNA agrees better with TRBJ2-7, so the J call may be wrong. The CDR3 covers 13 residues. Germline V gene lookup returns CDR1 GTSNPN and CDR2 SVGIG (reference sequence).

This chain connects TRBV7-3 to TRBJ2-2; the match to TRBD2 covers 12 bases. The CDR3 is 17 amino acids. Germline CDR1 is SGHTA and CDR2 is FQGTGA. V was pared by 1 base and J by 7 bases, with 7 bases of the junction left unmatched. The CDR3 here is CASSLRRLAGANGELFF. CDR3 nucleotides: TGTGCCAGCAGCTTAAGGCGACTAGCGGGGGCTAACGGGGAGCTGTTTTTT.

The chain couples TRBV4-3 to TRBJ2-5; 8 bases are a match to TRBD2. Trimming cost V 2 bases and J 1 base; bases outside gene matches: 9. This CDR3 spans 17 amino acids. Germline CDR1 LGHNA, CDR2 YSLEER. In nucleotides, the CDR3 is TGCGCCAGCAGCCAACTAGGCGGGCTAGCGGGCCAAGAGACCCAGTACTTC. It yields the protein CASSQLGGLAGQETQYF.

V and J are TRBV28 and TRBJ1-4; the D is unclear. Per the germline V gene, CDR1 is MDHEN and CDR2 is SYDVKM. The CDR3 consists of 14 residues. V shed 2 bases and J shed 6 bases, with 10 bases lying between them. Here the CDR3 DNA reads TGTGCCAGCAGTTTAGTGACACCCGATGAAAAACTGTTTTTT. Protein: CASSLVTPDEKLFF.

The genes are TRBV11-2 and TRBJ2-1; TRBD2 aligns across 8 bases. The CDR3 length is 15 residues. Looked up from germline, CDR1 is SGHAT and CDR2 is FQNNGV. Losses at the gene ends were 1 base for V and 8 bases for J; bases not matched to a gene: 7. The CDR3 DNA follows: TGTGCCAGCAGCTTAGGGCCAGCGGGAGAGGATGAGCAGTTCTTC. Its protein product is CASSLGPAGEDEQFF.

The chain recombines TRBV7-9 with TRBJ1-1, with 7 bases matching TRBD1. Germline loops: CDR1 SEHNR, CDR2 FQNEAQ (reference sequence). The CDR3 runs 14 residues. J gave up 0 bases and V 3 bases, and 1 base lay outside the gene matches. The CDR3 DNA is TGTGCCAGCAGCTTCAGGGGGATGAACACTGAAGCTTTCTTT. This gives the protein CASSFRGMNTEAFF.

The J gene is TRBJ2-2, the V gene TRBV5-1, with 8 nucleotides matching TRBD1. The germline gives CDR1 SGHRS, CDR2 YFSETQ. The length of the CDR3 is 15 residues. Trimming took 4 bases from V and 1 from J; bases not matched to a gene: 3. The CDR3 coding sequence is TGCGCCAGCAGCGCAGGGACAGGGAACACCGGGGAGCTGTTTTTT. The encoded protein is CASSAGTGNTGELFF.

This clone was seen only once. The chain has TRBV7-2 and TRBJ1-2, with D perhaps TRBD1 (5 bases). Deletions cut 4 bases from V and 10 bases from J, with 22 bases between. Germline V CDR1 and CDR2: SGHTA, FQGNSA. The CDR3 runs 15 residues. The CDR3: CASSSKPQGLDVYTF. CDR3 bases: TGTGCCAGCAGCTCCAAACCCCAGGGTTTAGATGTCTACACCTTC.

A word on this clone: At one boundary the junction diverges from the germline segment, which might be a read error. This chain connects TRBV7-9 to TRBJ2-2; 8 nucleotides align to TRBD2. CDR1 is SEHNR, CDR2 FQNEAQ, per germline (reference sequence). The CDR3 has 16 amino acids. DNA for the CDR3: TGTTCCAGCAGCCAACGGGGGGGCGAGGGCACCGGGGAGCTGTTTTTT. This sequence encodes CSSSQRGGEGTGELFF.

The rearrangement links TRBV4-3 to TRBJ1-5; D gene unclear. Germline-derived CDR1 and CDR2 are LGHNA and YSLEER. CDR3 size: 16 residues. Trimming took 0 bases from V and 7 from J, leaving 16 bases between them. DNA for the CDR3: TGCGCCAGCAGCCAAGAAAGGTTCAGGTTTGAGCAGCCCCAGCATTTT. As protein: CASSQERFRFEQPQHF.

V usage is TRBV2 and J usage is TRBJ2-1, with 11 bases aligning to TRBD2. This CDR3 comprises 15 residues. Germline CDR1 SNHLY, CDR2 FYNNEI. Trimming at V came to 9 bases and at J to 7 bases, leaving 11 bases not matched to a gene. In DNA form, the CDR3 reads TGTGCCAGGGGCCGGGTAGCGGGAGGGATGAATGAGCAGTTCTTC. Its translation: CARGRVAGGMNEQFF.

The rearrangement uses TRBV5-1 and TRBJ2-2; D unclear. Trimming took off 6 bases at V and 7 bases at J, with 16 bases between the two ends. The CDR3 has 14 residues. Germline-derived CDR1 and CDR2 are SGHRS and YFSETQ. The CDR3 sequence is CASTDGQVGGELFF. The DNA for the CDR3 is TGCGCCAGCACGGATGGGCAAGTGGGCGGGGAGCTGTTTTTT.

The chain recombines TRBV30 with TRBJ2-7; 10 bases map to TRBD2. Germline V gene lookup returns CDR1 GTSNPN and CDR2 SVGIG (reference sequence). The V and J ends lost 2 bases and 3 bases, in that order; junction bases with no gene match: 10. The CDR3 spans 16 residues. The CDR3 region has the DNA TGTGCCTGGAGTCTTGACGGGGCTAGCGGGGGCTACGAGCAGTACTTC. This sequence encodes CAWSLDGASGGYEQYF.

The V call is TRBV6-1, the J call TRBJ2-5; D is perhaps TRBD1 (6 bases). TRBJ2-7 matches the DNA end more closely, so the J call is doubtful. Looked up from germline, CDR1 is MNHNS and CDR2 is SASEGT. This CDR3 has 14 amino acids. The CDR3 bases are TGTGCCAGCAACCTGGGGCCGGACAGTTACGAGCAGTACTTC. Protein sequence: CASNLGPDSYEQYF.